This entry lists 4 T cell receptor beta chains sequenced from one sample in a study of shared clonotypes between healthy human individuals. Produced via immunoSEQ multiplex PCR; TCRdb's table is partial and in-frame only. The data contain over a million clones, around 97% of them singletons. The sequenced material came from naive CD4+ T cells sorted from blood. Subset in this sample: CD45RA+ positively selected. All receptors derive from a man aged 25 to 40 in good health.

The rearrangement links TRBV2 to TRBJ2-7; D is tentatively TRBD1 or TRBD2 (5 bases each). The CDR3 spans 14 residues. Germline CDR1 SNHLY, CDR2 FYNNEI. Trimming pared 7 bases from V and 6 bases from J, leaving 19 bases between. Written as DNA, the CDR3 is TGTGCCAGCAAAGCCGGGACCTTCTCCGGCGAGCAGTACTTC. Translation gives CASKAGTFSGEQYF.

J is TRBJ1-2 and V is TRBV7-9; maybe TRBD1 (6 bases). The CDR3 runs to 16 residues. With 1 base removed from V and 5 bases from J, the gap between germline ends came to 17 bases. Germline CDR1 reads SEHNR; CDR2 reads FQNEAQ (reference sequence). CDR3 in amino acids: CASSLVGGGTLYGYTF. DNA for the CDR3: TGTGCCAGCAGCTTAGTTGGTGGTGGGACATTATATGGCTACACCTTC. The whole variable domain, remainder taken from reference TRBV7-9 and TRBJ1-2, is DTGVSQNPRHKITKRGQNVTFRCDPISEHNRLYWYRQTLGQGPEFLTYFQNEAQLEKSRLLSDRFSAERPKGSFSTLEIQRTEQGDSAMYLCASSLVGGGTLYGYTFGSGTRLTVV.

The chain is built from TRBV30 and TRBJ2-3; D gene unclear. In germline, CDR1 is GTSNPN, CDR2 SVGIG (reference sequence). This CDR3 has 12 amino acids. V lost 1 base and J 2 bases, leaving 4 bases between the germline ends. CDR3: CAWSGDTDTQYF. CDR3 sequence (DNA): TGTGCCTGGAGTGGAGACACAGATACGCAGTATTTT.

J is TRBJ1-5 and V is TRBV7-8; D is unresolved. Trimming shortened V by 5 bases and J by 7 bases, and 12 bases separated the two germline ends. CDR3 length equals 13 residues. CDR1 is SGHVS, CDR2 FQNEAQ, per germline. The CDR3 is CASSPSGKQPQHF. The CDR3 DNA sequence: TGTGCCAGCAGCCCCTCGGGGAAGCAGCCCCAGCATTTT.